Here is one TCR beta chain with its context. The record originates from a study of blood T cell repertoires in COVID-19. As for the study in general: From the United States, Italy and Spain came samples of acute and convalescent COVID-19.

Measured with immunoSEQ multiplex PCR; TCRdb has only the in-frame clones, and not every one. Here the sample spans approximately 90,000 clones, just under 80% being singletons. The CDR3 spans 13 residues. With 7 bases removed from V and 8 bases from J, the gap between germline ends came to 15 bases. The V gene's germline CDR1 is LGHDT and CDR2 YNNKEL (reference sequence). Patients of the Seattle cohort, enrolled during active infection, were followed longitudinally. The J gene is TRBJ2-1, the V gene TRBV3-1 (or the pseudogene TRBV3-2); weak D call: TRBD2 (6 bases). This clonotype was obtained from a man between 65 and 85 years old with COVID-19, enrolled during active disease. Input material: peripheral blood. CDR3 protein: CASTSGVPYEQFF. Here the CDR3 DNA reads TGTGCCAGCACCTCGGGAGTTCCGTATGAGCAGTTCTTC.